Presented here are 24 T cell receptor beta chains from one specimen sequenced in a study of blood T cell repertoires in COVID-19. Some clones are missing from TCRdb's copy, which holds only in-frame ones; the method was immunoSEQ multiplex PCR. The data contain some 700,000 clones, 70% to 90% of them seen just once; the ten biggest clones take up over 0.2%. Sequences were obtained from peripheral blood. The receptor source for this set is a woman aged 18-30 years with acute or convalescent COVID-19.

The V call is TRBV19, the J call TRBJ2-2; 8 nucleotides match TRBD2. The V gene end was trimmed by 3 bases and the J gene end by 4 bases; junction bases not matched to a gene: 10. The length of the CDR3 is 17 residues. CDR1 is LNHDA and CDR2 is SQIVND in the germline V gene (reference sequence). CDR3 in DNA: TGTGCCAGTAGTATTTCGGGGACTAGGCAGATCACCGGGGAGCTGTTTTTT. Protein product: CASSISGTRQITGELFF.

The rearrangement links TRBV15 to TRBJ1-3, with D unclear. The CDR3 loop spans 16 amino acids. The germline CDR1 and CDR2 sequences are LNHNV and YYDKDF (reference sequence). V was pared by 0 bases and J by 0 bases, with 9 bases between. The CDR3 region has the DNA TGTGCCACCAGCAGAGATCGGCAGGTCTCTGGAAACACCATATATTTT. Amino acids: CATSRDRQVSGNTIYF.

The chain is built from TRBV14 and TRBJ1-2; no definite D call. Germline CDR1 reads SGHDN; CDR2 reads FVKESK. CDR3 length: 13 amino acids. V was cut by 4 bases and J by 4 bases, with 10 bases left in between. The CDR3 DNA reads as TGTGCCAGCAGCCGGCGGATCCTCTATGGCTACACCTTC. Amino acid sequence: CASSRRILYGYTF.

This chain uses TRBV9 with TRBJ1-2; the D is unclear. The CDR3 has 14 amino acids. Germline values: CDR1 SGDLS, CDR2 YYNGEE. The ends were cut back, 0 bases at V and 7 bases at J, with 13 bases in the middle. For the CDR3, the DNA is TGTGCCAGCAGCGTAGACGGAGGTGGGCTTGGCTACACCTTC. Translated: CASSVDGGGLGYTF. The full variable domain, rest sourced from reference TRBV9 and TRBJ1-2, is DSGVTQTPKHLITATGQRVTLRCSPRSGDLSVYWYQQSLDQGLQFLIQYYNGEERAKGNILERFSAQQFPDLHSELNLSSLELGDSALYFCASSVDGGGLGYTFGSGTRLTVV.

The chain's CDR3 is CAWTETGLFEKLFF. Written as DNA, the CDR3 is TGTGCCTGGACAGAAACAGGGTTGTTCGAAAAACTGTTTTTT. The chain carries TRBV30 and TRBJ1-4; perhaps TRBD1 as D (6 bases). Germline lookup yields CDR1 GTSNPN and CDR2 SVGIG (reference sequence). V shed 4 bases and J shed 8 bases, with 17 bases lying between them. The CDR3 is 14 residues long.

In regard to this clone: One junction end disagrees with the germline gene, perhaps due to a read error. V gene TRBV12-3 or TRBV12-4 combines with J gene TRBJ1-2, with D possibly matching TRBD1 (5 bases). The CDR3 runs to 10 residues. The CDR3 DNA reads TGTGCCAGCAGTTTGGGGGACTCCTCCTTC. Amino acids: CASSLGDSSF.

V and J are TRBV7-2 and TRBJ2-1; TRBD1 is a possible D gene (6 bases). The CDR3 is made up of 16 amino acids. Trimming cost V 5 bases and J 5 bases, with 19 bases left between them. The germline V gene has CDR1 SGHTA and CDR2 FQGNSA. The CDR3 loop reads CASSNARTVIHNEQFF. In nucleotides, the CDR3 is TGTGCCAGCAGCAATGCCAGGACAGTAATACACAATGAGCAGTTCTTC.

DNA of the CDR3: TGTGCCATCAGGGGACTAGTTGACGAGCAGTTCTTC. This gives the protein CAIRGLVDEQFF. This chain joins TRBV10-3 and TRBJ2-1, with TRBD2 identical over 8 bases. The germline V gene encodes CDR1 ENHRY and CDR2 SYGVKD. The CDR3 length is 12 residues. J was trimmed by 10 bases and V by 6 bases; bases with no gene match: 5.

V is TRBV3-1 (or the pseudogene TRBV3-2) and J is TRBJ2-5; 11 bases align to TRBD2. In germline, CDR1 is LGHDT, CDR2 YNNKEL (reference sequence). The V segment lost 3 bases and the J segment 2 bases; nucleotides outside the gene matches: 2. The CDR3 totals 15 residues. The CDR3 region has the DNA TGTGCCAGCAGCCATAGCGGGGGGGCACAAGAGACCCAGTACTTC. Translated, it gives CASSHSGGAQETQYF.

V usage is TRBV6-5 and J usage is TRBJ2-7, with 9 positions matching TRBD2. The germline gives CDR1 MNHEY, CDR2 SVGAGI. J was trimmed by 3 bases and V by 10 bases; bases with no gene match: 4. The CDR3 covers 12 residues. As DNA, the CDR3 is TGTGCCACCGGCGGGGGGGTCTACGAGCAGTACTTC. Protein product: CATGGGVYEQYF.

This chain joins TRBV6-1 and TRBJ2-6; 7 bases are shared with TRBD1. Trimming at V came to 0 bases and at J to 0 bases, leaving 17 bases not matched to a gene. The CDR3 length is 22 residues. Germline V gene data show CDR1 as MNHNS and CDR2 as SASEGT. The CDR3: CASSEASTGIGFLLSGANVLTF. Written as DNA, the CDR3 is TGTGCCAGCAGTGAAGCCTCGACAGGGATTGGGTTCCTACTCTCTGGGGCCAACGTCCTGACTTTC.

The chain uses TRBV5-1 and TRBJ2-3, with D perhaps matching TRBD1 (5 bases). This CDR3 comprises 12 residues. Germline V gives CDR1 SGHRS, CDR2 YFSETQ. Between the trimmed V and J ends, which lost 2 bases and 5 bases, there was a span of 6 bases. CDR3 sequence: CASSFQGDTQYF. In nucleotides, the CDR3 is TGCGCCAGCAGCTTTCAGGGAGATACGCAGTATTTT. The entire variable domain, with the rest obtained from reference TRBV5-1 and TRBJ2-3, is as follows: KAGVTQTPRYLIKTRGQQVTLSCSPISGHRSVSWYQQTPGQGLQFLFEYFSETQRNKGNFPGRFSGRQFSNSRSEMNVSTLELGDSALYLCASSFQGDTQYFGPGTRLTVL.

V gene TRBV6-2 or TRBV6-3 combines with J gene TRBJ2-7, with D unclear. The V end lost 0 bases, the J end lost 3 bases, and 12 bases lay between the germline ends. Per the germline V gene, CDR1 is MNHEY and CDR2 is SVGEGT. The CDR3 loop spans 15 amino acids. The CDR3 sequence is CASSYSQAGNYEQYF. DNA for the CDR3: TGTGCCAGCAGTTACTCGCAGGCCGGAAACTACGAGCAGTACTTC.

V usage is TRBV11-2 and J usage is TRBJ1-1, with D possibly TRBD1 on 5 matching bases. The V gene's germline CDR1 is SGHAT and CDR2 FQNNGV. CDR3 length: 16 residues. Trimming left V 1 base short and J 1 base short, with 13 bases between. The CDR3 is CASSLGAGVANTEAFF. The CDR3 coding sequence is TGTGCCAGCAGCTTAGGGGCGGGGGTGGCGAACACTGAAGCTTTCTTT.

The rearrangement links TRBV5-5 to TRBJ1-4; D gene unclear. With 4 bases removed from V and 8 bases from J, the gap between germline ends came to 18 bases. The length of the CDR3 is 15 residues. Germline CDR1 reads SGHKS; CDR2 reads YYEKEE (reference sequence). The CDR3 coding sequence is TGTGCCAGCAGCGCGGGGAGCGGGTCTACGGAAAAACTGTTTTTT. This translates into CASSAGSGSTEKLFF.

CDR3 amino acids: CASSFGTGYEKLFF. For the CDR3, the DNA is TGTGCCAGCAGCTTCGGGACAGGGTACGAAAAACTGTTTTTT. This chain links TRBV7-2 with TRBJ1-4, with 9 nucleotides matching TRBD1. V shed 3 bases, J shed 8 bases, and the junction held 4 bases outside the gene matches. Germline V gene lookup returns CDR1 SGHTA and CDR2 FQGNSA. The length of the CDR3 is 14 residues.

The V and J genes are TRBV29-1 and TRBJ1-2; perhaps TRBD1 as D (6 bases). Germline CDR1 is SQVTM and CDR2 is ANQGSEA. V was shortened by 6 bases and J by 4 bases, with 9 bases between the two germline ends. The CDR3 extends over 11 amino acids. This chain's CDR3 is CSVGDIYGYTF. The DNA of the CDR3 is TGCAGCGTAGGGGACATCTATGGCTACACCTTC.

This clone has more than one count but fewer than ten. CDR3 bases: TGTGCCAGCAGCCAAGAGACAGGGCGGAAGCATTTT. It yields the protein CASSQETGRKHF. V and J are TRBV7-9 and TRBJ1-5, with 7 bases that match TRBD1. J lost 14 bases, V lost 5 bases, and 9 bases had no gene match. The length of the CDR3 is 12 residues. Per germline, CDR1 SEHNR and CDR2 FQNEAQ (reference sequence).

The rearrangement joins TRBV29-1 to TRBJ1-4, with TRBD1 as a possible D gene (6 bases). CDR1 is SQVTM and CDR2 is ANQGSEA in the germline V gene. This CDR3 contains 13 residues. V dropped 6 bases and J dropped 8 bases, with 16 bases sitting between them. CDR3 DNA: TGCAGCGTGCAAACAGGGTTCTTCGAAAAACTGTTTTTT. It is translated as CSVQTGFFEKLFF.

The rearrangement joins TRBV7-5 to TRBJ2-7; the table's D gene call, TRBD2, was not cross checked with the DNA. TRBV7-5 is labeled a pseudogene. The CDR3 extends over 18 amino acids. The CDR3 DNA reads as TGTGCCAGAAGCTTAGCTCGGACTAGCGGGGGGAGCTCCTACGAGCAGTACTTC. Translating gives CARSLARTSGGSSYEQYF.

As DNA, the CDR3 is TGCGCCAGCAGTCGGCAAGCCTCTGAGGTGGCTTTCTTT. Its protein product is CASSRQASEVAFF. This chain connects TRBV4-3 to TRBJ1-1; D is undetermined. Trimming stripped 6 bases from V and 11 bases from J, with 19 bases between. Germline V gives CDR1 LGHNA, CDR2 YSLEER. This CDR3 contains 13 residues.

This rearrangement joins TRBV6-5 to TRBJ1-2; D call uncertain. Germline V gene data show CDR1 as MNHEY and CDR2 as SVGAGI. Trimming removed 7 bases at V and 8 bases at J, with 14 bases between. The CDR3 extends over 12 amino acids. In nucleotides, the CDR3 is TGTGCCAGCACTCGACTGATTGGAGGCTACACCTTC. It is translated as CASTRLIGGYTF.

This clone was detected a few times. The J gene is TRBJ2-2, the V gene TRBV11-3; a weak D match, TRBD2 (6 bases). The germline CDR1 and CDR2 sequences are SGHNT and YENEEA. This CDR3 has 16 residues. Trimming left V 4 bases short and J 3 bases short, with 15 bases between. CDR3 in amino acids: CASSSKVAGYTGELFF. The DNA for the CDR3 is TGTGCCAGCAGCTCGAAGGTGGCGGGGTACACCGGGGAGCTGTTTTTT.

This clone was seen more than once but under ten times. The chain joins TRBV30 to TRBJ1-1, with D uncertain. The germline V gene has CDR1 GTSNPN and CDR2 SVGIG (reference sequence). The CDR3 has 16 residues. Trimming removed 0 bases from V and 5 bases from J, with 19 bases in between. CDR3 bases: TGTGCCTGGAGTGTACTTTGGGGAGGGAGTATTACTGAAGCTTTCTTT. Protein: CAWSVLWGGSITEAFF.